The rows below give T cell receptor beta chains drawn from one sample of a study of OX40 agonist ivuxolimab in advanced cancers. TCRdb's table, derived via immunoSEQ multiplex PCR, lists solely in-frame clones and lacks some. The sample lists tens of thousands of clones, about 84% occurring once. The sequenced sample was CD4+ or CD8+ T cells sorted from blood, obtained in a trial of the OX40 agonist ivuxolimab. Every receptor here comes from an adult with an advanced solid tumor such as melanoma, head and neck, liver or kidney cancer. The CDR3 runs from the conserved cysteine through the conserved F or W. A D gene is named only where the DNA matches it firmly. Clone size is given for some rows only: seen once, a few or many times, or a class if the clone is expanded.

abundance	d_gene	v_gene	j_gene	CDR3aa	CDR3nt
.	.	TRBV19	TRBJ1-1	CASSISRTEAFF	TGTGCCAGTAGTATCTCTAGGACTGAAGCTTTCTTT
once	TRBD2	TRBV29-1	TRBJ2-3	CSVFGRGGNTDTQYF	TGCAGCGTTTTTGGGCGGGGGGGAAACACAGATACGCAGTATTTT
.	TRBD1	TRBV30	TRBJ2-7	CAWRPSGQGSYEQYF	TGTGCCTGGAGGCCCTCGGGACAGGGGAGCTACGAGCAGTACTTC
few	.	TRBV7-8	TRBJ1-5	CASSDSLYQPQHF	TGTGCCAGCAGCGACAGTCTTTATCAGCCCCAGCATTTT
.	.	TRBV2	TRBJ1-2	CASSETGNYGYTF	TGTGCCAGCAGTGAAACTGGGAACTATGGCTACACCTTC
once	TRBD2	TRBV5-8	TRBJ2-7	CASSLPRGLAGPYEQYF	TGTGCCAGCAGCTTGCCCAGGGGACTAGCGGGGCCATACGAGCAGTACTTC
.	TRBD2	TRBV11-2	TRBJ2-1	CASSRTRDTYNEQFF	TGTGCCAGCAGCCGGACTAGAGATACCTACAATGAGCAGTTCTTC
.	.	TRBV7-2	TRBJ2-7	CASSPRTVGEQYF	TGTGCCAGCAGCCCCCGGACAGTTGGCGAGCAGTACTTC
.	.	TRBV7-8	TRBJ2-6	CASRAAGANVLTF	TGTGCCTCCAGGGCGGCTGGGGCCAACGTCCTGACTTTC
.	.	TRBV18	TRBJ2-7	CASSPKATAPYYEQYF	TGTGCCAGCTCACCGAAAGCCACTGCCCCATACTACGAGCAGTACTTC
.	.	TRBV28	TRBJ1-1	CASSSSGGVTEAFF	.
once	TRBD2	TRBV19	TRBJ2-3	CASTTGRSAGDTQYF	TGTGCCAGTACCACCGGGAGGAGCGCGGGAGATACGCAGTATTTT
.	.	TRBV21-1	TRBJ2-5	CASSKGLFQTQYF	TGTGCCAGCAGCAAAGGGCTGTTCCAGACCCAGTACTTC
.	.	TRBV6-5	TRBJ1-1	CASSYRPLNTEAFF	TGTGCCAGCAGTTACAGACCTTTGAATACTGAAGCTTTCTTT
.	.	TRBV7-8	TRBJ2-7	CASSLDGGNEQYF	TGTGCCAGCAGCTTGGACGGGGGAAATGAGCAGTACTTC
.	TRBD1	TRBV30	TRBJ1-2	CAWSRRQGGNYGYTF	TGTGCCTGGAGTAGAAGACAGGGGGGGAACTATGGCTACACCTTC
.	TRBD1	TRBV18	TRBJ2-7	CASSPPGQGRDEQYF	TGTGCCAGCTCACCACCGGGACAGGGGCGAGACGAGCAGTACTTC
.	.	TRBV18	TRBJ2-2	CASSDRNTGELFF	TGTGCCAGCTCAGACAGGAACACCGGGGAGCTGTTTTTT
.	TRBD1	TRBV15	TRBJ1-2	CATSRTGDGLDGYTF	TGTGCCACCAGCAGGACAGGGGATGGCTTGGATGGCTACACCTTC
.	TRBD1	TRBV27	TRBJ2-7	CATIKTGVPYEQYF	TGTGCCACCATAAAAACAGGGGTACCCTACGAGCAGTACTTC
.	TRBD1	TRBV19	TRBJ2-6	CASSYSTGTLWANVLTF	TGTGCCAGTAGCTACTCGACAGGGACCTTATGGGCCAACGTCCTGACTTTC
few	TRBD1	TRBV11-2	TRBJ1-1	CASSARQGGNTEAFF	TGTGCCAGCAGCGCACGACAGGGAGGGAACACTGAAGCTTTCTTT
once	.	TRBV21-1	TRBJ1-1	CASKTGRTRDTEAFF	TGTGCCAGCAAAACGGGCCGGACGCGGGACACTGAAGCTTTCTTT
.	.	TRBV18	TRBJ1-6	CASSPGDGNSPLHF	TGTGCCAGCTCACCAGGGGACGGTAATTCACCCCTCCACTTT
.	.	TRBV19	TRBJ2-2	CATQGAGRVWTGELFF	TGTGCCACTCAAGGGGCGGGGAGAGTGTGGACCGGGGAGCTGTTTTTT
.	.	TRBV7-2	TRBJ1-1	CASSLVTNTEAFF	TGTGCCAGCAGCTTAGTCACGAACACTGAAGCTTTCTTT
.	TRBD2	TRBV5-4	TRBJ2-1	CASRSGNNNEQFF	TGTGCCAGCCGTAGCGGGAACAACAATGAGCAGTTCTTC
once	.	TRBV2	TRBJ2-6	CASSAGANVLTF	TGTGCCAGTTCTGCTGGGGCCAACGTCCTGACTTTC
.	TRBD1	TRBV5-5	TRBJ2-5	CASSLGQGASAQYF	TGTGCCAGCAGCCTCGGACAGGGGGCGAGTGCCCAGTACTTC
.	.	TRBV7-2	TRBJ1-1	CASRPRQILLLNTEAFF	TGTGCCAGCAGGCCTAGACAAATTCTCCTCCTGAACACTGAAGCTTTCTTT
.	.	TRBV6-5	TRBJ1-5	CASSLDSYSNQPQHF	TGTGCCAGCAGCCTAGACAGCTATAGCAATCAGCCCCAGCATTTT
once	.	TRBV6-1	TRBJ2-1	CASSELRHSYNEQFF	TGTGCCAGCAGTGAACTAAGGCACTCCTACAATGAGCAGTTCTTC
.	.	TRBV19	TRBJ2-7	CASSTTRSAYEQYF	TGTGCCAGTAGTACGACTAGAAGTGCCTACGAGCAGTACTTC
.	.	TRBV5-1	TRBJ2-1	CASTPRRGRASGDEQFF	TGCGCCAGCACCCCCCGGCGGGGCAGGGCCTCGGGGGATGAGCAGTTCTTC
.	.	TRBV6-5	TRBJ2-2	CASRQQQNTGELFF	TGTGCCAGCCGACAGCAACAGAACACCGGGGAGCTGTTTTTT
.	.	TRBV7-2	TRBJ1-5	CASSLEASTRNQPQHF	TGTGCCAGCAGCTTAGAGGCCTCAACTAGGAATCAGCCCCAGCATTTT
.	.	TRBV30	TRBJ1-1	CAWRRAGTEAFF	TGTGCCTGGAGACGGGCGGGCACTGAAGCTTTCTTT
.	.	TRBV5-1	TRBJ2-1	CASSPGPYTYNEQFF	TGCGCCAGCAGCCCGGGACCCTACACATACAATGAGCAGTTCTTC
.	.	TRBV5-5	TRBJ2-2	CASSQRGVNTGELFF	TGTGCCAGCAGCCAGAGAGGAGTGAACACCGGGGAGCTGTTTTTT
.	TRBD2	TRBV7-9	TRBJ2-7	CASSPREGGQYF	TGTGCCAGCAGCCCCCGGGAGGGAGGGCAGTACTTC
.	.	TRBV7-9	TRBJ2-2	CASSSQYGELFF	TGTGCCAGCAGCTCTCAATACGGGGAGCTGTTTTTT
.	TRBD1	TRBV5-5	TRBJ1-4	CASSVTGVINEKLFF	TGTGCCAGCAGCGTTACAGGGGTAATTAATGAAAAACTGTTTTTT
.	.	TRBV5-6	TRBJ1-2	CASSLDSVNYGYTF	TGTGCCAGCAGCTTGGACAGCGTCAACTATGGCTACACCTTC
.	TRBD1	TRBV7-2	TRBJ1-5	CASSLAGQIHQPQHF	TGTGCCAGCAGCTTAGCGGGACAGATACATCAGCCCCAGCATTTT
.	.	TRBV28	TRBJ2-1	CASSFTGASYNEQFF	TGTGCCAGCAGTTTTACGGGAGCTTCCTACAATGAGCAGTTCTTC
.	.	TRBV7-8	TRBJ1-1	CASSFDNPNTEAFF	TGTGCCAGCAGCTTCGACAATCCGAACACTGAAGCTTTCTTT
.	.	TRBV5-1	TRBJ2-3	CASSLSTDTQYF	TGCGCCAGCAGCTTGTCTACAGATACGCAGTATTTT
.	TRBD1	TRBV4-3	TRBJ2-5	CASSQGQGAETQYF	TGCGCCAGCAGCCAAGGACAGGGGGCGGAGACCCAGTACTTC
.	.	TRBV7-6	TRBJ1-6	CASSLSERAYNSPLHF	TGTGCCAGCAGCTTGTCCGAGAGAGCCTATAATTCACCCCTCCACTTT
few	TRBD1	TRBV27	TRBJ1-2	CASGQGRYGYTF	TGTGCCAGTGGACAGGGAAGATATGGCTACACCTTC
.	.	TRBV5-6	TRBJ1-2	CATLGRGYGYTF	TGTGCCACCCTGGGCAGGGGCTATGGCTACACCTTC
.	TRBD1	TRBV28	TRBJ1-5	CASSPPTGGAGQPQHF	TGTGCCAGCAGTCCACCGACAGGGGGCGCCGGTCAGCCCCAGCATTTT
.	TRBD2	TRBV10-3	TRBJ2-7	CAIGSGRGSYEQYF	TGTGCCATCGGTAGCGGGAGGGGCTCCTACGAGCAGTACTTC
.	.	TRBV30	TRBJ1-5	CAWSEGRGRQPQHF	TGTGCCTGGAGTGAAGGCCGTGGGAGACAGCCCCAGCATTTT
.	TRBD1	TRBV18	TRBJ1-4	CASSSDRAGNEKLFF	TGTGCCAGCTCTTCCGACAGGGCGGGTAATGAAAAACTGTTTTTT
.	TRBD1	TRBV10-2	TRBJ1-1	CASRGTGGRTEAFF	TGCGCCAGCAGGGGTACAGGGGGCCGGACTGAAGCTTTCTTT
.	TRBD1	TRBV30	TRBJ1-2	CAWSSRTGNYGYTF	TGTGCCTGGAGTTCCAGGACAGGGAACTATGGCTACACCTTC
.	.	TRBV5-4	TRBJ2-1	CASSFTEYNEQFF	TGTGCCAGCAGCTTCACAGAGTACAATGAGCAGTTCTTC
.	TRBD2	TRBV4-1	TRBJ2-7	CASSQATLAGFYEQYF	TGCGCCAGCAGCCAAGCGACACTAGCGGGATTCTACGAGCAGTACTTC